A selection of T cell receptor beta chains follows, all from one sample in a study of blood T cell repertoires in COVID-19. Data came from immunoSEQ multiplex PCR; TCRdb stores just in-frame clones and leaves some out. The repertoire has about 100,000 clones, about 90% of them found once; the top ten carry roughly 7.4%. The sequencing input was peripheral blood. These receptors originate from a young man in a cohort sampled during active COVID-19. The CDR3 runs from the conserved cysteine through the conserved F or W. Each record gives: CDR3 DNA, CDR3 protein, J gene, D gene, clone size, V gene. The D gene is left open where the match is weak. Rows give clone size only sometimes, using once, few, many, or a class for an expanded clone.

CDR3nt: TGTGCCAGCAGTAAGGGGGACAGCAGGGGTGAAAAACTGTTTTTT; CDR3aa: CASSKGDSRGEKLFF; j_gene: TRBJ1-4; d_gene: TRBD1; abundance: NA; v_gene: TRBV2
CDR3nt: TGTGCCAGCAGCTTTAGCGGGCTATACAATGAGCAGTTCTTC; CDR3aa: CASSFSGLYNEQFF; j_gene: TRBJ2-1; d_gene: TRBD2; abundance: NA; v_gene: TRBV9
CDR3nt: TGTGCCAGCAGCCCCGGGACACACTACGAGCAGTACTTC; CDR3aa: CASSPGTHYEQYF; j_gene: TRBJ2-7; d_gene: NA; abundance: NA; v_gene: TRBV7-9
CDR3nt: TGTGCCAGCAGCCAATTTCTACCGGGCGGGGATACGCAGTATTTT; CDR3aa: CASSQFLPGGDTQYF; j_gene: TRBJ2-3; d_gene: NA; abundance: NA; v_gene: TRBV16
CDR3nt: TGTGCCAGCAGCTTTTGGCAGGGAGGCCGGCAGCCCCAGCATTTT; CDR3aa: CASSFWQGGRQPQHF; j_gene: TRBJ1-5; d_gene: NA; abundance: NA; v_gene: TRBV5-8
CDR3nt: TGTGCCAGCTCACCAGAGAAAAACTATGGCTACACCTTC; CDR3aa: CASSPEKNYGYTF; j_gene: TRBJ1-2; d_gene: NA; abundance: NA; v_gene: TRBV18
CDR3nt: TGTGCCAGCAGCTTAGGGCAGGGGGAGGTCCATGAGCAGTTCTTC; CDR3aa: CASSLGQGEVHEQFF; j_gene: TRBJ2-1; d_gene: NA; abundance: NA; v_gene: TRBV7-2
CDR3nt: TGCAGTGCTAGTGGCGGGGGGGTCACCACAGATACGCAGTATTTT; CDR3aa: CSASGGGVTTDTQYF; j_gene: TRBJ2-3; d_gene: TRBD2; abundance: NA; v_gene: TRBV20-1
CDR3nt: TGTGCCAGCAGCTTACTTGGGACAGGGGGCCGGAGGGGCTACACCTTC; CDR3aa: CASSLLGTGGRRGYTF; j_gene: TRBJ1-2; d_gene: TRBD1; abundance: few; v_gene: TRBV7-9
CDR3nt: TGTGCCAGCAGCATTGGGAGCGGGGGACACCAAGAGACCCAGTACTTC; CDR3aa: CASSIGSGGHQETQYF; j_gene: TRBJ2-5; d_gene: TRBD2; abundance: NA; v_gene: TRBV5-4
CDR3nt: TGTGCCAGCAGCGCCCAGGGAGGTGCCTTCGAGCAGTACTTC; CDR3aa: CASSAQGGAFEQYF; j_gene: TRBJ2-7; d_gene: NA; abundance: NA; v_gene: TRBV9
CDR3nt: TGTGCCAGCAGTTACTTCGCAATCGGGAAAGAGACCCAGTACTTC; CDR3aa: CASSYFAIGKETQYF; j_gene: TRBJ2-5; d_gene: NA; abundance: NA; v_gene: TRBV6-2/TRBV6-3
CDR3nt: TGTGCCATCAGTGATCAGACAGGGGGCAGCTATGGCTACACCTTC; CDR3aa: CAISDQTGGSYGYTF; j_gene: TRBJ1-2; d_gene: TRBD1; abundance: NA; v_gene: TRBV10-3
CDR3nt: TGTGCCAGCAGCTTAGGTCGTCGAGCGGGGGGCACAGATACGCAGTATTTT; CDR3aa: CASSLGRRAGGTDTQYF; j_gene: TRBJ2-3; d_gene: TRBD2; abundance: NA; v_gene: TRBV7-2
CDR3nt: TGTGCCAGCAGTGAAGCTATGGGTGAGGGAAATCAGCCCCAGCATTTT; CDR3aa: CASSEAMGEGNQPQHF; j_gene: TRBJ1-5; d_gene: NA; abundance: NA; v_gene: TRBV6-1
CDR3nt: TGTGCCAGCAGCCTCGGGGACAGACAGCCCCAGCATTTT; CDR3aa: CASSLGDRQPQHF; j_gene: TRBJ1-5; d_gene: TRBD1; abundance: NA; v_gene: TRBV6-6
CDR3nt: TGTGCCACCAGTGCGACAGATAGTAGTATCTACGAGCAGTACTTC; CDR3aa: CATSATDSSIYEQYF; j_gene: TRBJ2-7; d_gene: NA; abundance: NA; v_gene: TRBV24-1
CDR3nt: TGTGCCAGCAGCTTCTTCGGTACTAACTATGGCTACACCTTC; CDR3aa: CASSFFGTNYGYTF; j_gene: TRBJ1-2; d_gene: NA; abundance: few; v_gene: TRBV7-2
CDR3nt: TGTGCCATCAGGGACTCAGTAGATTCCTACGAGCAGTACTTC; CDR3aa: CAIRDSVDSYEQYF; j_gene: TRBJ2-7; d_gene: NA; abundance: NA; v_gene: TRBV10-3
CDR3nt: TGTGCCTGGCAGAATCTAGCGTCTACCGGGGAGCTGTTTTTT; CDR3aa: CAWQNLASTGELFF; j_gene: TRBJ2-2; d_gene: NA; abundance: NA; v_gene: TRBV30
CDR3nt: TGCGCAAAACGGACTAGCGGGGGGGCAGGCGCCTACAATGAGCAGTTCTTC; CDR3aa: CAKRTSGGAGAYNEQFF; j_gene: TRBJ2-1; d_gene: TRBD2; abundance: NA; v_gene: TRBV10-1
CDR3nt: TGTGCCAGCAGCTTTGGACTAGCGGGGGGGGAGGAGCAGTACTTC; CDR3aa: CASSFGLAGGEEQYF; j_gene: TRBJ2-7; d_gene: TRBD2; abundance: NA; v_gene: TRBV5-8
CDR3nt: TGTGCCAGCAGCTTAGGAGCTAGCGGCTACTACGAGCAGTACTTC; CDR3aa: CASSLGASGYYEQYF; j_gene: TRBJ2-7; d_gene: TRBD2; abundance: NA; v_gene: TRBV7-2
CDR3nt: TGTGCCAGCAGCTTAGCAAGACAGGGTGGTGAAGCTTTCTTT; CDR3aa: CASSLARQGGEAFF; j_gene: TRBJ1-1; d_gene: TRBD1; abundance: NA; v_gene: TRBV7-2
CDR3nt: TGTGCCAGCAGACACAGGGGATCCCACGATCAGCCCCAGCATTTT; CDR3aa: CASRHRGSHDQPQHF; j_gene: TRBJ1-5; d_gene: TRBD1; abundance: NA; v_gene: TRBV6-5
CDR3nt: TGTGCCAGCAGCCAGTCGGGACAGGGGAGCGCTGGGGCCAACGTCCTGACTTTC; CDR3aa: CASSQSGQGSAGANVLTF; j_gene: TRBJ2-6; d_gene: TRBD1; abundance: once; v_gene: TRBV7-2
CDR3nt: TGTGCCAGCAGTTACAGACTAGCGGGGGATTCCCTAGCCAAAAACATTCAGTACTTC; CDR3aa: CASSYRLAGDSLAKNIQYF; j_gene: TRBJ2-4; d_gene: TRBD2; abundance: NA; v_gene: TRBV6-2/TRBV6-3